The 4 T cell receptor beta chains reported below all come from one sample, sequenced in a study of cytomegalovirus exposure and HLA in healthy donors. The PCR used 60 Vbeta and 13 Jbeta primers. TCRdb's copy holds only in-frame clones and misses some; the assay was immunoSEQ multiplex PCR. The repertoire holds about 150,000 clones, with approximately 72% as singletons. Sequencing input: PBMCs. The receptors were gathered from a man in his forties or fifties in good health and CMV-seronegative.

This sequence joins TRBV5-1 and TRBJ2-7, with D possibly matching TRBD1 (6 bases). This CDR3 has 14 residues. CDR1 and CDR2 (germline): SGHRS, YFSETQ. Trimming left V 3 bases short and J 0 bases short, with 10 bases between. The CDR3 loop is CASSWQDSSYEQYF. DNA of the CDR3: TGCGCCAGCAGCTGGCAGGACAGCTCCTACGAGCAGTACTTC.

The V and J genes are TRBV7-2 and TRBJ2-1; the D gene is possibly TRBD2 (6 bases). The CDR3 has 13 amino acids. Germline V gene lookup returns CDR1 SGHTA and CDR2 FQGNSA. Trimming pared 8 bases from V and 4 bases from J, leaving 12 bases between. The DNA of the CDR3 is TGTGCCAGCGGGCCCCGGGGGTACAATGAGCAGTTCTTC. Translating gives CASGPRGYNEQFF.

J is TRBJ2-7 and V is TRBV10-3, with D unresolved. The CDR3 is 13 amino acids. The germline V and J ends were trimmed by 10 bases and 3 bases, with 16 bases remaining between them. In germline, CDR1 is ENHRY, CDR2 SYGVKD. CDR3 bases: TGTGCCAACGCTGAGCGTCCCCTCTACGAGCAGTACTTC. This encodes CANAERPLYEQYF.

This sequence joins TRBV28 and TRBJ1-5; D is ambiguous. V was cut by 5 bases and J by 6 bases, with 8 bases left in between. The CDR3 runs 12 residues. Germline loops: CDR1 MDHEN, CDR2 SYDVKM. CDR3: CASSPFPQPQHF. The CDR3 coding sequence is TGTGCCAGCAGTCCTTTTCCTCAGCCCCAGCATTTT.